This T cell receptor (beta chain) emerged from a study of T cell responses to AZD1222 COVID-19 vaccine. Sequencing used immunoSEQ multiplex PCR; TCRdb keeps in-frame clones, though not all of them. The data show some 150,000 clones, about 87% seen once. Trimming took off 6 bases at V and 5 bases at J, with 23 bases between the two ends. This CDR3 spans 17 amino acids. The germline CDR1 and CDR2 sequences are MGHRA and YSYEKL. This chain links TRBV4-1 with TRBJ1-5, with a weak D call TRBD1 (6 bases). The sequenced sample was peripheral blood, obtained on day 0 of AZD1222 vaccination. This sequence originates from an adult in good health. CDR3 region: CASRPKHPSTGDQPQHF. In nucleotides, the CDR3 is TGCGCCAGCAGACCGAAACACCCCTCGACAGGAGATCAGCCCCAGCATTTT.